The following is a TCR beta chain sequence with its context. This specimen includes other DNA sequences encoding the same CDR3. The data are from a study of OX40 agonist ivuxolimab in advanced cancers. TCRdb keeps only in-frame clones here, not all; method: immunoSEQ multiplex PCR. This sample yields tens of thousands of clones, of which roughly nine tenths are seen a single time; about a tenth belongs to the top ten. CDR3 length: 13 amino acids. The germline V gene encodes CDR1 SGHRS and CDR2 YFSETQ. Between the trimmed V and J ends, which lost 0 bases and 5 bases, there was a span of 8 bases. Sequences were derived from CD4+ or CD8+ T cells sorted from blood, sampled in a trial of the OX40 agonist ivuxolimab. The rearrangement links TRBV5-1 to TRBJ2-5; D remains unclear. This receptor was taken from an adult with an advanced solid tumor such as melanoma, head and neck, liver or kidney cancer. The CDR3 coding sequence is TGCGCCAGCAGCTTGGTTGGAGCGGAGACCCAGTACTTC. It is translated as CASSLVGAETQYF.